This T cell receptor (beta chain) was recorded in a study of blood T cell repertoires in COVID-19. The data were produced by immunoSEQ multiplex PCR, yet TCRdb's version contains in-frame clones alone and is incomplete. The table records under 300,000 clones, 75% to 90% of them present only once. CDR3 length equals 15 residues. Germline values: CDR1 LNHDA, CDR2 SQIVND (reference sequence). Unmatched junction bases numbered 15, after V lost 9 bases and J lost 10 bases. The sample consisted of peripheral blood. The clonotype was recovered from a woman in her 40s who had recovered from COVID-19. The V and J genes are TRBV19 and TRBJ1-6; 7 bases match TRBD1. For the CDR3, the DNA is TGTGCCAGCAGAGTCACAGGGGCGGAAGGCTCACCCCTCCACTTT. It encodes CASRVTGAEGSPLHF. The full variable domain, with the rest looked up from reference TRBV19 and TRBJ1-6, is DGGITQSPKYLFRKEGQNVTLSCEQNLNHDAMYWYRQDPGQGLRLIYYSQIVNDFQKGDIAEGYSVSREKKESFPLTVTSAQKNPTAFYLCASRVTGAEGSPLHFGNGTRLTVT.